This T cell receptor (beta chain) appears in the sequencing data of a study of cytomegalovirus exposure and HLA in healthy donors. Only a few counts were recorded for this clone. Its target is unknown. PCR was performed using 60 Vbeta and 13 Jbeta primers. Assay: immunoSEQ multiplex PCR; the TCRdb copy retains only in-frame clones and omits some. The repertoire holds about 260,000 clones, with 72% as singletons. General observations from the study: Later work associated over 15,000 TCR beta sequences with HLA alleles at 0.05 false discovery rate.

The receptor was derived from a female donor in good health and CMV-seronegative. Material: PBMCs.

The CDR3 DNA follows: TGTGCCAGCAGCTTCAATAGACAGATCCAAGAGACCCAGTACTTC. This translates into CASSFNRQIQETQYF. The chain employs TRBV7-8 and TRBJ2-5, with TRBD1 as a possible D gene (5 bases). Germline V gene sequence: CDR1 SGHVS, CDR2 FQNEAQ. The CDR3 runs 15 residues. Trimming took off 3 bases at V and 1 base at J, with 12 bases between the two ends.